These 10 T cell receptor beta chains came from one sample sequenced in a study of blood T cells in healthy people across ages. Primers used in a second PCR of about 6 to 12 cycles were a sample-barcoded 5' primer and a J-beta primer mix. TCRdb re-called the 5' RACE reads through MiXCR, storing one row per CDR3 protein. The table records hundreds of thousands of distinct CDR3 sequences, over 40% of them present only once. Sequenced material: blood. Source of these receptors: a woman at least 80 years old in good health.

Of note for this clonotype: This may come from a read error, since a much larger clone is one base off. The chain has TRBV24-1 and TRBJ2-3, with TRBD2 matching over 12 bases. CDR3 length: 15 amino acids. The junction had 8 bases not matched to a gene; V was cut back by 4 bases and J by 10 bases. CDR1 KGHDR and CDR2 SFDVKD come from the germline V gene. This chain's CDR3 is CATSDPGLAGDAQYF. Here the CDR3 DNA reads TGTGCCACCAGTGACCCGGGACTAGCGGGTGATGCGCAGTATTTT.

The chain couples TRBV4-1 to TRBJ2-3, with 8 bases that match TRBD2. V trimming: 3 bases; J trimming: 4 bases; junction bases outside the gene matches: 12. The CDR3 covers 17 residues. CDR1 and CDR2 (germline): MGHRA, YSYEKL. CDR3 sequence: CASSHPRGRGGPDTQYF. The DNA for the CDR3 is TGCGCCAGCAGCCACCCAAGGGGCCGCGGGGGGCCAGATACGCAGTATTTT.

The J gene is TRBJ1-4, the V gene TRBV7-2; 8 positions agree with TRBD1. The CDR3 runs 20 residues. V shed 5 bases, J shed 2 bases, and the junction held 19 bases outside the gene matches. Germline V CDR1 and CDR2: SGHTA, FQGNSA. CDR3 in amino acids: CASSILGQGLSGGTNEKLFF. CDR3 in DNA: TGTGCCAGCAGCATACTAGGACAGGGATTGAGTGGGGGGACTAATGAAAAACTGTTTTTT.

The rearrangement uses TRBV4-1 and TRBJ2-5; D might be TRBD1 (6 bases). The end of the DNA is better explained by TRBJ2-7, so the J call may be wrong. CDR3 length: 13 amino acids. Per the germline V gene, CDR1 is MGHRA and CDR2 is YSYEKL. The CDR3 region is CASSASGAYEQYF. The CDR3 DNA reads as TGCGCCAGCAGCGCCTCAGGGGCGTACGAGCAGTACTTC.

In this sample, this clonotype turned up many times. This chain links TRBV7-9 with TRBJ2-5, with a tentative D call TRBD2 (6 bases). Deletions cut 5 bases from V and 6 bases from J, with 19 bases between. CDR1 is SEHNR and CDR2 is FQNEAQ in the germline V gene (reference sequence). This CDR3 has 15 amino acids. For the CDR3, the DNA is TGTGCCAGCAGCAGGGACCCGGGACTTCTCAAGACCCAGTACTTC. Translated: CASSRDPGLLKTQYF.

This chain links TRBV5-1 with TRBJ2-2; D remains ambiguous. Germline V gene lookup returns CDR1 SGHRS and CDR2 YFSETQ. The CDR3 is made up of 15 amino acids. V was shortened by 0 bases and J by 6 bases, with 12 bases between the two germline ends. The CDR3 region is CASSLEPAVAGELFF. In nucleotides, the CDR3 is TGCGCCAGCAGCTTGGAGCCAGCCGTTGCCGGGGAGCTGTTTTTT.

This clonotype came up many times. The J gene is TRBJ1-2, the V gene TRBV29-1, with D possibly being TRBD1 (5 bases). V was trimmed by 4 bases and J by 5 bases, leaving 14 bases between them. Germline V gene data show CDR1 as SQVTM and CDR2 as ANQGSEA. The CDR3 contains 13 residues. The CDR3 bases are TGCAGCGTTGCACGGGGCAGAACTTATGGCTACACCTTC. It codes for CSVARGRTYGYTF.

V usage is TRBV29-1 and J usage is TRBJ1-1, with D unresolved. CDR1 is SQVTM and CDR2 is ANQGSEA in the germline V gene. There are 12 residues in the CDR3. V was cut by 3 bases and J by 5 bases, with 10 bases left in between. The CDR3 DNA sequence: TGCAGCGTTGATTGGAAGCGAACTGAAGCTTTCTTT. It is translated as CSVDWKRTEAFF.

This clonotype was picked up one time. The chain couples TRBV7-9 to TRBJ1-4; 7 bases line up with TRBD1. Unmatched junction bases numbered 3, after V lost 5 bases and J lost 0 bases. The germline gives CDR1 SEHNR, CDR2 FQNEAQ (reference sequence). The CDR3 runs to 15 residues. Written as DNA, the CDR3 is TGTGCCAGCAGCGATGGGACAGCAACTAATGAAAAACTGTTTTTT. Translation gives CASSDGTATNEKLFF.

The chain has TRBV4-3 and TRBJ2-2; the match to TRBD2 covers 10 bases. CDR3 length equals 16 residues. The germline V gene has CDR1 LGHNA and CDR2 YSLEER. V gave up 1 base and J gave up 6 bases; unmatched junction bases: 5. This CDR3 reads CASSQVSAGGSGELFF. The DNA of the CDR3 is TGCGCCAGCAGCCAAGTCTCAGCGGGGGGGTCCGGGGAGCTGTTTTTT.